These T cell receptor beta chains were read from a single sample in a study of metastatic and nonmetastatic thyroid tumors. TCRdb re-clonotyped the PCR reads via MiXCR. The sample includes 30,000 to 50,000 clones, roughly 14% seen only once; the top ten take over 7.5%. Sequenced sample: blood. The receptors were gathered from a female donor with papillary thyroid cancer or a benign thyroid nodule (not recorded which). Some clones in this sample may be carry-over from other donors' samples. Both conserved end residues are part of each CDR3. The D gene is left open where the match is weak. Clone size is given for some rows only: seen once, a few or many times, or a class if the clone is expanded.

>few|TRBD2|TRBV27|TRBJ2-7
TGTGCCAGCAGTTTATCGGGCCTAGCGGACTACGAGCAGTACTTC
CASSLSGLADYEQYF
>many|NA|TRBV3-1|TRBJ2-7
TGTGCCAGCAGCCAACCTCCCGTGATTGGTTTGCACTTC
CASSQPPVIGLHF
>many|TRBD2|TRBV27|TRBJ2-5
TGTGCCAGCAGTGTAGCGGGAGTGGAGACCCAGTACTTC
CASSVAGVETQYF
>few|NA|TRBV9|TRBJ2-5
TGTGCCAGCAGCTCCTGGGGGCGGGCCCACCAAGAGACCCAGTACTTC
CASSSWGRAHQETQYF
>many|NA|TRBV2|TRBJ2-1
TGTGCCTCCCGACTGGACGCCTCCTACAATGAGCAGTTCTTC
CASRLDASYNEQFF
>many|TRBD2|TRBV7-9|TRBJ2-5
TGTGCCAGCATACAACTGGCGGGAGATGAGGAGACCCAGTACTTC
CASIQLAGDEETQYF
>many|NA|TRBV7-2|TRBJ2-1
TGTGCCAGCAGCTTAAGTACAGGGTACAATGAGCAGTTCTTC
CASSLSTGYNEQFF
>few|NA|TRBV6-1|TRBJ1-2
TGTGCCAGCAGAGCTACTGGGGAAAGGGGCTACACCTTC
CASRATGERGYTF
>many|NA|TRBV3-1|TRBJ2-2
TGTGCCGGCAGCCAAGACGCCGGGGAGCTGTTTTTT
CAGSQDAGELFF
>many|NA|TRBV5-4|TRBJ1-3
TGTGCCAGCAGGGCAGGGGATTCTGGAAACACCATATATTTT
CASRAGDSGNTIYF
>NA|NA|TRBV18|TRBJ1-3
TGTGCCAGCTCACCACGGGAGGGACGCTCTGGAAACACCGTATATTTT
CASSPREGRSGNTVYF
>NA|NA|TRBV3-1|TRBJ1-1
TGTGCCAGCAGCCAACTCGCAGGAGTGAACACTGAAGCTTTCTTT
CASSQLAGVNTEAFF
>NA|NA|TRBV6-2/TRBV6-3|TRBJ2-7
TGTGCCAGCAGTTACGGGAGGGGGCAGACCTACGAGCAGTACTTC
CASSYGRGQTYEQYF
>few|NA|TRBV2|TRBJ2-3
TGTGCCAGCAGTGAGGGACCAGATACGCAGTATTTT
CASSEGPDTQYF
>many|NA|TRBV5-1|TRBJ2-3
TGCGCCAGCAGCTCCAGAGAAAACACAGATACGCAGTATTTT
CASSSRENTDTQYF
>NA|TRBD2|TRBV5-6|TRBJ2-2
TGTGCCAGCAGCTTGGGGAAAGCGGGAGTTTTAGACACCGGGGAGCTGTTTTTT
CASSLGKAGVLDTGELFF
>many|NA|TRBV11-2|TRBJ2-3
TGTGCCAGTGACTTTAAATGGGGGAGCACAGATACGCAGTATTTT
CASDFKWGSTDTQYF
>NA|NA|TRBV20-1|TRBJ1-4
TGCAGTGCTAGAGGAACTAGAGGGGAAAAACTGTTTTTT
CSARGTRGEKLFF
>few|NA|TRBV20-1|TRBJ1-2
TGCAGTGGTGGAACAGACCAATCACGCTACACCTTC
CSGGTDQSRYTF
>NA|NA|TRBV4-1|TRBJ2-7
TGCGCCAGCAGCCAGGGTGCCTCCCGACAAATGTACTTC
CASSQGASRQMYF
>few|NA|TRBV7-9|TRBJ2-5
TGTGCCAGCAGTACAGGACAGCCGTACCAAGAGACCCAGTACTTC
CASSTGQPYQETQYF
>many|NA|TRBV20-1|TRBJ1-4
TGCAGTGCTAGAAACAGGCAGGCTGAAAAACTGTTTTTT
CSARNRQAEKLFF
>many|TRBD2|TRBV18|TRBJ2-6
TGTGCCAGCTCACTCACTAGCGGGAGCCCCCCTGGGGCCAACGTCCTGACTTTC
CASSLTSGSPPGANVLTF
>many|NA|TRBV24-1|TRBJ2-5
TGTGCCACCAGTGATTTGCGGGGGGAGACCCAGTACTTC
CATSDLRGETQYF
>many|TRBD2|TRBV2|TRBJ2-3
TGTGCCAGCAGTGGTACTAGCGGGAGACCAGATACGCAGTATTTT
CASSGTSGRPDTQYF
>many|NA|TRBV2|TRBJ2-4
TGTGCCAGCAGTGGGGGAGAGGGGCACATTCAGTACTTC
CASSGGEGHIQYF
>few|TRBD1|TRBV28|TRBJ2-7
TGTGCCAGCAGTTTAGACAAATACCGGGACAGGGGACCGGCGAGAGAGCAGTACTTC
CASSLDKYRDRGPAREQYF
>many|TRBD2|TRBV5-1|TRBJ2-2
TGCGCCAGCAGAGGACTAGCGGGAGGACCCGGGGAGCTGTTTTTT
CASRGLAGGPGELFF
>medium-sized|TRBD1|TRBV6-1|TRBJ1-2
TGTGCCAGCTCCACGTGGGGACAGCGCTATGGCTACACCTTC
CASSTWGQRYGYTF
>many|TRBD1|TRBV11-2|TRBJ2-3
TGTGCCAGCAGCTCTTACCGGACAGGGACAGATACGCAGTATTTT
CASSSYRTGTDTQYF
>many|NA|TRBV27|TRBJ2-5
TGTGCCAGCAGTTTAAGTGACACGCAAGAGACCCAGTACTTC
CASSLSDTQETQYF
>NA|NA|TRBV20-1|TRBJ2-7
TGCAGTGCTCGGGGTGGTAGGGTGACCTACGAGCAGTACTTC
CSARGGRVTYEQYF
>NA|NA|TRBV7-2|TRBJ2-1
TGTGCCAGCTATAGTGCCTACAATGAGCAGTTCTTC
CASYSAYNEQFF
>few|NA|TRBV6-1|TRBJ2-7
TGTGCCAGCAGTGAAGATGGGGTATCCTGGGGCGAGCAGTACTTC
CASSEDGVSWGEQYF